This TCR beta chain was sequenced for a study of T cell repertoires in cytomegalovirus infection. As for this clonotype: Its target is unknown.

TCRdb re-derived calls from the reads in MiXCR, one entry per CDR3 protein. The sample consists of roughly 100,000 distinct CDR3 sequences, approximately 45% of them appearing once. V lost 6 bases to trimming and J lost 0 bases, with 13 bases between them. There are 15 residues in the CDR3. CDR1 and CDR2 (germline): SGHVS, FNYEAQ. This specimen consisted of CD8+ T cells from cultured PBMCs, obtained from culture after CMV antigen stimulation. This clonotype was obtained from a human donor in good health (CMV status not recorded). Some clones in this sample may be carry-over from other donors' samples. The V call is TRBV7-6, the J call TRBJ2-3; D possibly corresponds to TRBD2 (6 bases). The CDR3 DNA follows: TGTGCCAGCAGTCCCTGGGGGGAGAGCACAGATACGCAGTATTTT. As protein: CASSPWGESTDTQYF.